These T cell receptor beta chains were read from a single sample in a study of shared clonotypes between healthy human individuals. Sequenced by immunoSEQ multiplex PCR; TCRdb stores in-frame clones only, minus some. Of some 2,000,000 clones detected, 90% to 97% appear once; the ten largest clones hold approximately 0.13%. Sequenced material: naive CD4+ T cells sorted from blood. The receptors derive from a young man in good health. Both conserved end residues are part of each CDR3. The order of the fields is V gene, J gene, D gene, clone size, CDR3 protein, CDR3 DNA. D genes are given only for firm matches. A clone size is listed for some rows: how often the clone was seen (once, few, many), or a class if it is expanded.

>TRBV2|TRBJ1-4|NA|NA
CASSGSIGSREKLFF
TGTGCCAGCAGTGGGTCGATTGGATCGCGAGAAAAACTGTTTTTT
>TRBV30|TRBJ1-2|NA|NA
CAGWDVGGYTF
TGTGCCGGATGGGACGTCGGTGGCTACACCTTC
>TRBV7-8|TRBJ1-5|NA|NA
CASSSHGVGQPQHF
TGTGCCAGCAGCAGCCACGGGGTGGGACAGCCCCAGCATTTT
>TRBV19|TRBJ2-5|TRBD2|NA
CASSGGGPGETQYF
TGTGCCAGTAGTGGGGGAGGGCCTGGAGAGACCCAGTACTTC
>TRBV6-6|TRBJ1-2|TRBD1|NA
CASSLTGDNYGYTF
TGTGCCAGCAGCCTGACAGGGGACAACTATGGCTACACCTTC
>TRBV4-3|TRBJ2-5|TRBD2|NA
CASSHGTSGSIQETQYF
TGCGCCAGCAGCCATGGGACTAGCGGGAGTATTCAAGAGACCCAGTACTTC
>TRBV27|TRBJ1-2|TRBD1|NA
CASSFRAGTGRGYTF
TGTGCCAGCAGTTTCCGGGCGGGGACAGGGCGCGGCTACACCTTC
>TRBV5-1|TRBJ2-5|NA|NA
CASSLPMETQYF
TGCGCCAGCAGCTTGCCCATGGAGACCCAGTACTTC
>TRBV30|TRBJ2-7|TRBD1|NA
CAWRLTGGTHEQYF
TGTGCCTGGAGGCTTACAGGGGGTACCCACGAGCAGTACTTC
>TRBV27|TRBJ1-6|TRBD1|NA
CASSGQDNSPLHF
TGTGCCAGCTCCGGACAGGATAATTCACCCCTCCACTTT
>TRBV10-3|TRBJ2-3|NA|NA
CAIRGPGDTQYF
TGTGCCATCAGAGGGCCCGGAGATACGCAGTATTTT
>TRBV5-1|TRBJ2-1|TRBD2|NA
CASSLGAGTFYNEQFF
TGCGCCAGCAGCTTGGGAGCGGGGACCTTCTACAATGAGCAGTTCTTC
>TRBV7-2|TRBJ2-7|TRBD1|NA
CASRRAGQGYEQYF
TGTGCCAGCAGGAGGGCGGGACAGGGCTACGAGCAGTACTTC
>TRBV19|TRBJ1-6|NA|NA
CASRTQVGIRSPLHF
TGTGCCAGTAGGACACAGGTTGGGATCCGTTCACCCCTCCACTTT
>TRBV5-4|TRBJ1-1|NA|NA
CASSAGEGTEAFF
TGTGCCAGCAGCGCCGGGGAGGGCACTGAAGCTTTCTTT
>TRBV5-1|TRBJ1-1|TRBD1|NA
CASSQDRGTEAFF
TGCGCCAGCAGCCAAGACAGGGGTACTGAAGCTTTCTTT
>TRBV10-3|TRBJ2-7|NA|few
CAISELGRSYYEQYF
TGTGCCATCAGTGAGTTAGGGCGATCCTACTACGAGCAGTACTTC
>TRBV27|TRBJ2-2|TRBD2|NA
CASSLAGGGLGTGELFF
TGTGCCAGCAGTTTAGCGGGAGGAGGGTTGGGCACCGGGGAGCTGTTTTTT
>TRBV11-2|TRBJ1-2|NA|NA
CASSSPTGGYGYTF
TGTGCCAGCAGCTCCCCGACGGGCGGCTATGGCTACACCTTC
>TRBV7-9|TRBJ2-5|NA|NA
CASSLAGGSGTQYF
TGTGCCAGCAGCTTAGCGGGTGGATCGGGGACCCAGTACTTC
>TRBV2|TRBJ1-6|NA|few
CASSSGVNDNSPLHF
TGTGCCAGCAGTTCAGGGGTAAACGATAATTCACCCCTCCACTTT
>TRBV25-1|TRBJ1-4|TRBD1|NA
CASSDTGANEKLFF
TGTGCCAGCAGTGACACAGGGGCTAATGAAAAACTGTTTTTT
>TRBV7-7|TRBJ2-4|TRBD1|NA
CASSPRRARQGTYF
TGTGCTAGCAGCCCCCGACGGGCCCGACAGGGGACATACTTC
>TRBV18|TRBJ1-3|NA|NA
CASSPPVVGSSGNTIYF
TGTGCCAGCTCACCACCGGTTGTCGGATCCTCTGGAAACACCATATATTTT
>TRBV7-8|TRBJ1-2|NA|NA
CASSYKGGGYTF
TGTGCCAGCAGTTATAAGGGAGGCGGCTACACCTTC
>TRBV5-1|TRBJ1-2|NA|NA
CASSPLSGGYGYTF
TGCGCCAGCAGCCCCCTGAGTGGAGGTTATGGCTACACCTTC
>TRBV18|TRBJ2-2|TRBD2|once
CASSPLPTSLDTGELFF
TGTGCCAGCTCACCACTTCCGACTAGCCTAGACACCGGGGAGCTGTTTTTT
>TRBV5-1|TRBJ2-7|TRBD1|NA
CASSLGTGIYEQYF
TGCGCCAGCAGCCTCGGGACAGGGATCTACGAGCAGTACTTC
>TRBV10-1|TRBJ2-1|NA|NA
CASSDHPGGVNEQFF
TGCGCCAGCAGCGACCATCCTGGCGGTGTCAATGAGCAGTTCTTC
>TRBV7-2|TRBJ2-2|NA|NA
CASSLVQNTGELFF
TGTGCCAGCAGCTTAGTACAGAACACCGGGGAGCTGTTTTTT
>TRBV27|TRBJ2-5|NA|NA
CASRLTGTETQYF
TGTGCCAGCAGGCTAACGGGGACGGAGACCCAGTACTTC
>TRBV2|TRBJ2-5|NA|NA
CASSELLKTQYF
TGTGCCAGCAGTGAACTCCTGAAGACCCAGTACTTC
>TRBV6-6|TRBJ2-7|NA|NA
CAIDRDRHSEEQYF
TGTGCCATCGACCGGGACCGACACTCGGAAGAGCAGTACTTC
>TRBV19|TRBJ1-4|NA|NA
CASTPTWGALNEKLFF
TGTGCCAGTACCCCGACATGGGGGGCTTTAAATGAAAAACTGTTTTTT
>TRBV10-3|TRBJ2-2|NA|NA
CAISVSGNTGELFF
TGTGCCATCAGTGTTAGCGGAAACACCGGGGAGCTGTTTTTT
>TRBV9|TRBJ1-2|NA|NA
CASTAGPYGYTF
TGTGCCAGCACGGCAGGGCCCTATGGCTACACCTTC
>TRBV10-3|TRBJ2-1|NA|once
CAISEYGAYNEQFF
TGTGCCATCAGTGAGTATGGGGCCTACAATGAGCAGTTCTTC
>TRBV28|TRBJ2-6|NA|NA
CASNFRVGAGANVLTF
TGTGCCAGCAATTTCAGAGTGGGTGCTGGGGCCAACGTCCTGACTTTC
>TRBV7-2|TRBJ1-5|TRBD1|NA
CASSRAGGLGNQPQHF
TGTGCCAGCAGTAGAGCAGGGGGCTTGGGCAATCAGCCCCAGCATTTT
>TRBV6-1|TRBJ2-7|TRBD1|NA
CASSSRTGWYEQYF
TGTGCCAGCAGTTCGCGGACAGGGTGGTACGAGCAGTACTTC
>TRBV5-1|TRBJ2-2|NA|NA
CASSLAERNTGELFF
TGCGCCAGCAGCTTGGCCGAGAGGAACACCGGGGAGCTGTTTTTT
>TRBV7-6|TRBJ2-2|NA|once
CASSLASPGTTGELFF
TGTGCCAGCAGCTTAGCGTCCCCAGGTACCACCGGGGAGCTGTTTTTT
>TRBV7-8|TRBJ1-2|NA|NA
CASSLAGSYGYTF
TGTGCCAGCAGCTTAGCCGGATCCTATGGCTACACCTTC
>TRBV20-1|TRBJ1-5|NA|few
CNYRDQPQHF
TGCAATTACAGGGACCAGCCCCAGCATTTT
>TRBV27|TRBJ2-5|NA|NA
CASSLFGAGLETQYF
TGTGCCAGCAGTTTATTCGGGGCGGGACTAGAGACCCAGTACTTC
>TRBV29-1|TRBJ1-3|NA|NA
CSVGSSGNTIYF
TGCAGCGTTGGAAGCTCTGGAAACACCATATATTTT
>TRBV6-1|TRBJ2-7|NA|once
CASTSRDFYYEQYF
TGTGCCAGCACCTCCCGGGACTTTTACTACGAGCAGTACTTC
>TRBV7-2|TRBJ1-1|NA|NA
CASSFRDGREAFF
TGTGCCAGCAGCTTTCGGGACGGCCGTGAAGCTTTCTTT
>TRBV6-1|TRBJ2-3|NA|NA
CASSVEGYTTDTQYF
TGTGCCAGCAGTGTAGAGGGATATACCACAGATACGCAGTATTTT